The entry that follows covers one TCR beta chain sequence. V lost 4 bases to trimming and J lost 6 bases; unmatched junction nucleotides: 15. Germline CDR1 is SGHRS and CDR2 is YFSETQ. CDR3 length: 16 residues. This sample is part of a study of T cells after somatic rescue of genetic block. Clones were read by immunoSEQ multiplex PCR, and TCRdb kept only the in-frame ones, dropping some. The table has approximately 10,000 clones, around 74% seen once; the top ten hold about 20%. The chain links TRBV5-1 to TRBJ1-2; 7 bases are a match to TRBD1. Sequenced input: peripheral blood mononuclear cells (PBMCs). This sequence originates from a boy between 10 and 17 years old. The CDR3 region is CASSPLLMTGRDGYTF. The CDR3 nucleotides are TGCGCCAGCAGCCCTCTTCTAATGACAGGGAGGGATGGCTACACCTTC.